These 5 T cell receptor beta chains originate from one sample sequenced in a study of Ad26.COV2.S vaccination and SARS-CoV-2 variants listed by TCRdb under 2021. Library creation used the immunoSEQ multiplex PCR assay. In its TCRdb copy, this immuneACCESS table keeps in-frame sequences only and misses some clones. Where compared with another copy, unresolved V genes explain less than half of these, and the others have no known cause. Within this sample are some 450,000 clones, with about 90% of them counted one time only. The top ten constitute roughly 4.3% of the sample. The treatment or condition tag for this specimen amounts to: approximately 18 received Ad26.COV2.S at low or high dose, single or two shots; 5 received placebo; per-sample allocation not given. For vaccine and placebo recipients, the sequenced repertoires came from samples collected on day 63 after the first injection. This specimen consisted of peripheral blood, obtained in a trial of Ad26.COV2.S vaccine versus placebo. The receptors were sampled from a person aged 18 to 65 who received the Ad26.COV2.S COVID-19 vaccine or a placebo.

V usage is TRBV25-1 and J usage is TRBJ2-5; 7 bases line up with TRBD2. The V gene end was trimmed by 2 bases and the J gene end by 1 base; junction bases not matched to a gene: 10. Germline loops: CDR1 MGHDK, CDR2 SYGVNS. This CDR3 is built from 17 residues. CDR3: CASSEGRMASGQETQYF. The CDR3, as DNA: TGTGCCAGCAGTGAAGGGAGGATGGCTAGCGGCCAAGAGACCCAGTACTTC.

V gene TRBV12-3 or TRBV12-4 combines with J gene TRBJ2-5; tentatively, D is TRBD2 (5 bases). CDR3 length: 13 amino acids. V lost 5 bases to trimming and J lost 2 bases, with 9 bases between them. For the CDR3, the DNA is TGTGCCAGCAGTCAGACGGGGCAAGAGACCCAGTACTTC. Translating gives CASSQTGQETQYF.

The chain recombines TRBV28 with TRBJ1-2, with a tentative D call TRBD1 (5 bases). The CDR3 is made up of 13 amino acids. Germline loops: CDR1 MDHEN, CDR2 SYDVKM. Trimming stripped 5 bases from V and 5 bases from J, with 12 bases between. For the CDR3, the DNA is TGTGCCAGCAGTCCGGGGACGGGGTATGGCTACACCTTC. It translates to CASSPGTGYGYTF.

The chain carries TRBV28 and TRBJ1-5; D is perhaps TRBD1 (5 bases). The length of the CDR3 is 15 residues. V was shortened by 2 bases and J by 6 bases, with 14 bases between the two germline ends. Germline CDR1 reads MDHEN; CDR2 reads SYDVKM. This chain's CDR3 is CASSLVRLGGQPQHF. In nucleotides, the CDR3 is TGTGCCAGCAGTTTAGTCCGGCTTGGGGGTCAGCCCCAGCATTTT.

The rearrangement joins TRBV30 to TRBJ2-7; D is unresolved. Trimming shortened V by 3 bases and J by 4 bases, and 10 bases separated the two germline ends. CDR1 is GTSNPN and CDR2 is SVGIG in the germline V gene (reference sequence). This CDR3 region has 12 residues. In DNA form, the CDR3 reads TGTGCCTGGAGGTCACTTCAGTACGAGCAGTACTTC. Amino acid sequence: CAWRSLQYEQYF.